These 16 T cell receptor beta chains were all obtained from the same sample, sequenced in a study of blood T cell repertoires in COVID-19. Some clones are missing from TCRdb's copy, which holds only in-frame ones; the method was immunoSEQ multiplex PCR. The table shows roughly 250,000 clones, with about 90% occurring only once. Sequenced sample: PBMCs or T cells enriched from blood (not recorded which). Source of these receptors: a woman aged 18-30 years who had recovered from COVID-19.

The chain employs TRBV19 and TRBJ1-4; D call uncertain. There are 10 residues in the CDR3. Germline lookup yields CDR1 LNHDA and CDR2 SQIVND (reference sequence). V dropped 5 bases and J dropped 12 bases, with 7 bases sitting between them. Here the CDR3 DNA reads TGTGCCAGTAGTGGGAGAGAACTGTTTTTT. Amino acid sequence: CASSGRELFF.

The genes are TRBV29-1 and TRBJ1-1, with unresolved D. This CDR3 spans 12 amino acids. Germline lookup yields CDR1 SQVTM and CDR2 ANQGSEA. V gave up 2 bases and J gave up 2 bases, with 6 bases separating them. In DNA, the CDR3 is TGCAGCGTTGAAATTAGCAACACTGAAGCTTTCTTT. Translated, it gives CSVEISNTEAFF.

CDR3 coding DNA: TGTGCCAGCAGTTGGCGCCGGGACAGAACATTTACCTATGGCTACACCTTC. This encodes CASSWRRDRTFTYGYTF. This sequence joins TRBV27 and TRBJ1-2; 7 positions agree with TRBD1. The CDR3 runs to 17 residues. Germline CDR1 MNHEY, CDR2 SMNVEV (reference sequence). Unmatched junction bases numbered 15, after V lost 4 bases and J lost 4 bases.

The chain employs TRBV7-9 and TRBJ1-3; 10 bases line up with TRBD1. CDR1 is SEHNR and CDR2 is FQNEAQ in the germline V gene (reference sequence). This CDR3 has 16 residues. V trimming: 5 bases; J trimming: 6 bases; junction bases outside the gene matches: 10. CDR3 DNA: TGTGCCAGCAGCCTGTCCGGGACAGGGGACGCAAACACCATATATTTT. This encodes CASSLSGTGDANTIYF. Using reference TRBV7-9 and TRBJ1-3 for the parts outside the CDR3, the full variable domain is DTGVSQNPRHKITKRGQNVTFRCDPISEHNRLYWYRQTLGQGPEFLTYFQNEAQLEKSRLLSDRFSAERPKGSFSTLEIQRTEQGDSAMYLCASSLSGTGDANTIYFGEGSWLTVV.

This clone was seen a single time. The chain recombines TRBV9 with TRBJ2-5, with TRBD2 as a possible D gene (6 bases). The CDR3 has 14 amino acids. V lost 4 bases to trimming and J lost 6 bases, with 16 bases between them. In germline, CDR1 is SGDLS, CDR2 YYNGEE. CDR3 residues: CASSLTRGGQTQYF. In DNA form, the CDR3 reads TGTGCCAGCAGCCTAACTAGGGGAGGCCAGACCCAGTACTTC.

The CDR3 nucleotides are TGTGCCAGCAGTTACTCATCGGGACTAAAACAAGAGACCCAGTACTTC. It is translated as CASSYSSGLKQETQYF. This sequence joins TRBV6-5 and TRBJ2-5; 7 bases agree with TRBD2. V gave up 0 bases and J gave up 2 bases; unmatched junction bases: 6. Germline V gives CDR1 MNHEY, CDR2 SVGAGI. The CDR3 is made up of 16 amino acids.

Notes on this clone: In the same sample, other DNA sequences code for this CDR3. This chain joins TRBV19 and TRBJ2-5; weak D call: TRBD1 (6 bases). Germline-derived CDR1 and CDR2 are LNHDA and SQIVND (reference sequence). This CDR3 region has 12 residues. V lost 8 bases and J 3 bases, leaving 10 bases between the germline ends. DNA for the CDR3: TGTGCCAGTTCCCAGGGGAAAGAGACCCAGTACTTC. Its translation is CASSQGKETQYF.

The chain carries TRBV12-3 or TRBV12-4 and TRBJ1-1, with D possibly TRBD1 on 5 matching bases. This CDR3 is built from 13 residues. The V end was cut by 4 bases, the J end by 5 bases, with 11 bases between. CDR3 nucleotide sequence: TGTGCCAGCAGTTCTGCCGGGGGGACTGAAGCTTTCTTT. The encoded protein is CASSSAGGTEAFF.

The chain recombines TRBV2 with TRBJ1-5; no clear D gene. The CDR3 consists of 18 residues. Germline CDR1 reads SNHLY; CDR2 reads FYNNEI. V was clipped by 5 bases and J by 0 bases, with 20 bases between them. CDR3 sequence: CASSTIRGTLHSNQPQHF. In nucleotides, the CDR3 is TGTGCCAGCAGTACAATTCGGGGTACTCTACATAGCAATCAGCCCCAGCATTTT. The full variable domain, completed using reference TRBV2 and TRBJ1-5, is EPEVTQTPSHQVTQMGQEVILRCVPISNHLYFYWYRQILGQKVEFLVSFYNNEISEKSEIFDDQFSVERPDGSNFTLKIRSTKLEDSAMYFCASSTIRGTLHSNQPQHFGDGTRLSIL.

This clone occurred once. The rearrangement links TRBV2 to TRBJ1-1; 8 bases map to TRBD1. Trimming at V came to 7 bases and at J to 4 bases, leaving 8 bases not matched to a gene. The CDR3 sequence is 14 residues long. Germline values: CDR1 SNHLY, CDR2 FYNNEI. The CDR3 DNA follows: TGTGCCAGCACCCGGACAGGGACTGGCACTGAAGCTTTCTTT. Translated: CASTRTGTGTEAFF.

The chain has TRBV5-4 and TRBJ2-6, with 7 bases matching TRBD1. J was trimmed by 1 base and V by 3 bases; bases with no gene match: 4. Germline V gives CDR1 SGHNT, CDR2 YYREEE (reference sequence). This CDR3 spans 16 amino acids. CDR3 residues: CASSWGQPSGANVLTF. The CDR3, as DNA: TGTGCCAGCAGCTGGGGACAGCCTTCTGGGGCCAACGTCCTGACTTTC. Variable domain in full (rest from reference TRBV5-4 and TRBJ2-6): ETGVTQSPTHLIKTRGQQVTLRCSSQSGHNTVSWYQQALGQGPQFIFQYYREEENGRGNFPPRFSGLQFPNYSSELNVNALELDDSALYLCASSWGQPSGANVLTFGAGSRLTVL.

The chain couples TRBV28 to TRBJ1-2; D might be TRBD1 (5 bases). V dropped 7 bases and J dropped 8 bases, with 17 bases sitting between them. CDR1 and CDR2 (germline): MDHEN, SYDVKM. The CDR3 has 13 residues. The DNA of the CDR3 is TGTGCCAGCACCTTTAGTCAGGGAAAAGGCTACACCTTC. Its protein is CASTFSQGKGYTF.

This rearrangement joins TRBV5-1 to TRBJ1-2; the match to TRBD1 covers 8 bases. Germline values: CDR1 SGHRS, CDR2 YFSETQ. The CDR3 extends over 16 amino acids. J gave up 1 base and V 0 bases, and 5 bases lay outside the gene matches. The CDR3 region is CASSLEGRGLNYGYTF. The CDR3, as DNA: TGCGCCAGCAGCTTGGAGGGCAGGGGGCTTAACTATGGCTACACCTTC. Full variable domain (outside the CDR3, taken from reference TRBV5-1 and TRBJ1-2): KAGVTQTPRYLIKTRGQQVTLSCSPISGHRSVSWYQQTPGQGLQFLFEYFSETQRNKGNFPGRFSGRQFSNSRSEMNVSTLELGDSALYLCASSLEGRGLNYGYTFGSGTRLTVV.

J is TRBJ2-7 and V is TRBV4-2, with D uncertain. Germline values: CDR1 LGHNA, CDR2 YNFKEQ. Trimming pared 0 bases from V and 5 bases from J, leaving 8 bases between. The CDR3 extends over 13 amino acids. Here the CDR3 DNA reads TGTGCCAGCAGCCAAGATGCCAGGAACGAGCAGTACTTC. This gives the protein CASSQDARNEQYF.

This chain uses TRBV20-1 with TRBJ1-2, with D perhaps matching TRBD1 (5 bases). Germline lookup yields CDR1 DFQATT and CDR2 SNEGSKA (reference sequence). V dropped 3 bases and J dropped 2 bases, with 7 bases sitting between them. The CDR3 is made up of 12 amino acids. The CDR3 sequence is CSASAGNYGYTF. CDR3 coding DNA: TGCAGTGCTAGTGCAGGGAACTATGGCTACACCTTC.

The chain is built from TRBV12-3 or TRBV12-4 and TRBJ2-3; perhaps TRBD2 as D (5 bases). This CDR3 has 13 residues. Trimming shortened V by 5 bases and J by 9 bases, and 15 bases separated the two germline ends. The DNA of the CDR3 is TGTGCCAGCAGTACTAGATCGGGTGGAACGCAGTATTTT. This translates into CASSTRSGGTQYF.